Sequencing of this T cell receptor (beta chain) was carried out in a study of cytomegalovirus exposure and HLA in healthy donors. This CDR3 comprises 16 residues. The germline CDR1 and CDR2 sequences are SGHNT and YYREEE (reference sequence). V shed 4 bases, J shed 1 base, and the junction held 1 base outside the gene matches. With 60 Vbeta and 13 Jbeta primers, the PCR was carried out. Profiled with immunoSEQ multiplex PCR; TCRdb holds only in-frame clones, not every one. The sample shows approximately 140,000 clones, approximately 80% of them seen only once. The clonotype originates from a man between 35 and 55 years old in good health and CMV-seronegative. V and J are TRBV5-4 and TRBJ2-2; 13 nucleotides agree with TRBD2. Material for sequencing was PBMCs. The CDR3 sequence is CASSRLAGGNTGELFF. CDR3 bases: TGTGCCAGCAGCCGACTAGCGGGGGGGAACACCGGGGAGCTGTTTTTT.